These 7 T cell receptor beta chains came from one sample sequenced in a study of T-cell reconstitution after alpha-beta-depleted transplantation in children. The library targeted TCRbeta and was prepared with unique molecular identifiers. Each CDR3 protein is one row after TCRdb ran MiXCR on the PCR reads. The sample includes 250,000 to 400,000 distinct CDR3 sequences, around 20% of them seen just once. The input for sequencing was PBMCs, mostly from graft donor cells, taken 180 days after TCRalphabeta/CD19-depleted stem cell transplant. The receptors shown here come from a male patient under 18 who had a stem cell transplant for acute lymphoblastic leukemia, so the T cells may come from the graft donor.

The chain recombines TRBV5-1 with TRBJ2-7; D remains ambiguous. Trimming shortened V by 3 bases and J by 0 bases, and 16 bases separated the two germline ends. CDR1 is SGHRS and CDR2 is YFSETQ in the germline V gene. The CDR3 runs 16 residues. The CDR3 sequence is CASSSIPLGSSYEQYF. CDR3 bases: TGCGCCAGCAGCTCTATCCCGTTGGGAAGCTCCTACGAGCAGTACTTC.

The chain has TRBV7-3 and TRBJ2-1; TRBD2 matches 8 bases. CDR1 SGHTA and CDR2 FQGTGA come from the germline V gene. J was trimmed by 6 bases and V by 3 bases; bases with no gene match: 7. There are 15 residues in the CDR3. Here the CDR3 DNA reads TGTGCCAGCAGCTTTGCGGGACTAGGCGGCAATGAGCAGTTCTTC. Protein: CASSFAGLGGNEQFF.

V and J are TRBV27 and TRBJ1-1; a weak D match, TRBD1 (6 bases). Germline values: CDR1 MNHEY, CDR2 SMNVEV (reference sequence). CDR3 length equals 14 residues. V was clipped by 5 bases and J by 1 base, with 11 bases between them. CDR3 residues: CASSRGITNTEAFF. The CDR3 region has the DNA TGTGCCAGCAGTAGGGGGATCACGAACACTGAAGCTTTCTTT.

The chain couples TRBV27 to TRBJ2-7, with D tentatively TRBD2 (5 bases). The CDR3 has 13 residues. Germline lookup yields CDR1 MNHEY and CDR2 SMNVEV (reference sequence). V was clipped by 4 bases and J by 3 bases, with 10 bases between them. CDR3 sequence (DNA): TGTGCCAGCAGTTGGGCTAGCCTCTACGAGCAGTACTTC. This codes for CASSWASLYEQYF.

In its sample, this clonotype was seen a few times. V gene TRBV7-6 combines with J gene TRBJ2-5; no reliable D call. V was cut by 5 bases and J by 2 bases, with 15 bases left in between. Looked up from germline, CDR1 is SGHVS and CDR2 is FNYEAQ. CDR3 length: 15 amino acids. The CDR3: CASSPGVAQQETQYF. Here the CDR3 DNA reads TGTGCCAGCAGCCCTGGGGTAGCCCAACAAGAGACCCAGTACTTC.

The chain uses TRBV5-1 and TRBJ2-1; TRBD2 matches 16 bases. V was pared by 5 bases and J by 8 bases, with 10 bases of the junction left unmatched. Germline V gene data show CDR1 as SGHRS and CDR2 as YFSETQ. The CDR3 is 17 amino acids. The CDR3: CASSFLRGLAGGDEQFF. CDR3 sequence (DNA): TGCGCCAGCAGTTTCCTTAGGGGACTAGCGGGAGGGGATGAGCAGTTCTTC.

The genes are TRBV20-1 and TRBJ2-7; TRBD2 agrees at 9 bases. The CDR3 loop spans 15 amino acids. Germline CDR1 DFQATT, CDR2 SNEGSKA (reference sequence). With 6 bases clipped from V and 9 bases from J, the junction kept 18 bases outside the gene matches. The CDR3 protein is CSAYSGRPLRLRQYF. In DNA form, the CDR3 reads TGCAGTGCGTACAGCGGGAGGCCCCTAAGATTGAGGCAGTACTTC.